This T cell receptor (beta chain) was recorded in a study of blood T cells in healthy people across ages. Unmatched junction bases numbered 12, after V lost 8 bases and J lost 2 bases. The CDR3 spans 15 residues. Per the germline V gene, CDR1 is DFQATT and CDR2 is SNEGSKA (reference sequence). Next came a second PCR, run for about 7 to 12 cycles, which used a sample-barcoded 5' primer along with a J-beta primer mix. TCRdb independently ran MiXCR on the 5' RACE reads; one entry per CDR3 protein. This sample has 1.5 million to 2 million distinct CDR3 sequences, with around half found just once. Source material: blood. This TCR was recovered from a woman in her forties in good health. The chain joins TRBV20-1 to TRBJ2-5, with 9 bases identical to TRBD2. The CDR3 region is CSRTSAEGWQETQYF. The CDR3 region has the DNA TGCAGTCGGACTAGCGCCGAGGGGTGGCAAGAGACCCAGTACTTC.